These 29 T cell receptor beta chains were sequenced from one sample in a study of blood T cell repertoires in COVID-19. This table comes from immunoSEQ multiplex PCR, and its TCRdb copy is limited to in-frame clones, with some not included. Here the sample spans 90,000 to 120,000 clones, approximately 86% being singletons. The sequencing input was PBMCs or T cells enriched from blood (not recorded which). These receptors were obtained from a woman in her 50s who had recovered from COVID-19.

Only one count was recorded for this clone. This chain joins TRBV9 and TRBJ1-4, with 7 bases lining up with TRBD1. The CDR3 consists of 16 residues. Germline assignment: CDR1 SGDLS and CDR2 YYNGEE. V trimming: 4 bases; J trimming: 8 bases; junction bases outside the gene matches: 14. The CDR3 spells CASSFAGTGVGEKLFF. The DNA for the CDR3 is TGTGCCAGCAGCTTCGCCGGAACAGGGGTAGGCGAAAAACTGTTTTTT.

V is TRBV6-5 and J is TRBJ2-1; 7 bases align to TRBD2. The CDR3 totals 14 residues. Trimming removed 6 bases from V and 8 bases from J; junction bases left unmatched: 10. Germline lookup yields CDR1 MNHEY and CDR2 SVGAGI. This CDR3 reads CASSIAGLFDEQFF. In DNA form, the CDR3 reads TGTGCCAGCAGCATAGCGGGTCTCTTCGATGAGCAGTTCTTC.

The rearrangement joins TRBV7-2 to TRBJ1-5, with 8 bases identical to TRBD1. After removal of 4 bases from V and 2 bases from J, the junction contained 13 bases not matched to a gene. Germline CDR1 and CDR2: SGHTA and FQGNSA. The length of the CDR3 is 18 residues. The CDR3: CASSSGQGVGGGNQPQHF. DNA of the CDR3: TGTGCCAGCAGCTCTGGACAGGGAGTGGGGGGCGGCAATCAGCCCCAGCATTTT.

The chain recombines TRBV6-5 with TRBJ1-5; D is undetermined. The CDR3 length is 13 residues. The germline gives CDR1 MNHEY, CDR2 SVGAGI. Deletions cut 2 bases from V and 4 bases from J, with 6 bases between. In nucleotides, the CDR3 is TGTGCCAGCAGTTACGGGAGTAATCAGCCCCAGCATTTT. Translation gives CASSYGSNQPQHF.

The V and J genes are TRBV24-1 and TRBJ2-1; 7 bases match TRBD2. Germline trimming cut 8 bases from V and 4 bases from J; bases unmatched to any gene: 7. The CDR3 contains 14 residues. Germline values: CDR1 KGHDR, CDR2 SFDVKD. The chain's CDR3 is CATTRGSLYNEQFF. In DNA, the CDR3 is TGTGCCACCACTCGCGGGAGTCTATACAATGAGCAGTTCTTC.

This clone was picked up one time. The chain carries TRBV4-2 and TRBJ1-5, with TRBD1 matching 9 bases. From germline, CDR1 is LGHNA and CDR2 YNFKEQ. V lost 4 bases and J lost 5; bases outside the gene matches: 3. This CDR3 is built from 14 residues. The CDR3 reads CASSPRDRDQPQHF. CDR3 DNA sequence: TGTGCCAGCAGCCCCCGGGACAGGGATCAGCCCCAGCATTTT.

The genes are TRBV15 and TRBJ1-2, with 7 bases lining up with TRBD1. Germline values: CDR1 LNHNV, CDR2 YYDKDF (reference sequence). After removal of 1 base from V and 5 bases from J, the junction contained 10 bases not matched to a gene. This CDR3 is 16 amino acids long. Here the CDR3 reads CATSRGQGLRLYGYTF. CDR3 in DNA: TGTGCCACCAGCAGAGGACAGGGCCTACGGCTTTATGGCTACACCTTC.

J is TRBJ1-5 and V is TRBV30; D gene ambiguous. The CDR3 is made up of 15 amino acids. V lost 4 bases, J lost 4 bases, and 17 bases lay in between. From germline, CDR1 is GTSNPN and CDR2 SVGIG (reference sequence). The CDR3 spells CAWNRKGAENQPQHF. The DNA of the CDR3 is TGTGCCTGGAATAGGAAAGGAGCCGAGAATCAGCCCCAGCATTTT.

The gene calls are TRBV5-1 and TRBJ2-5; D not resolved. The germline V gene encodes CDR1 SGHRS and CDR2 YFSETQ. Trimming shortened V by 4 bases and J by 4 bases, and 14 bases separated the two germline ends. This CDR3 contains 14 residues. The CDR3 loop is CASSPNAGRETQYF. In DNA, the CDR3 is TGCGCCAGCAGCCCCAATGCCGGTCGAGAGACCCAGTACTTC.

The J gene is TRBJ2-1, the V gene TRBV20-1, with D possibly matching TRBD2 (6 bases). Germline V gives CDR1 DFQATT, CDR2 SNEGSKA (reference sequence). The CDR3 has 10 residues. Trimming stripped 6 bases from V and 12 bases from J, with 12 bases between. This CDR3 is CSALRDWQFF. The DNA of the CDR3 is TGCAGTGCCCTGAGGGACTGGCAGTTCTTC.

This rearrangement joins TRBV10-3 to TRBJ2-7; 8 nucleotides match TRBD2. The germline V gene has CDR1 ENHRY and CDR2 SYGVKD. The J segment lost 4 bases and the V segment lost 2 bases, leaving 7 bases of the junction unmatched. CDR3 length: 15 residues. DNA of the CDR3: TGTGCCATCAGTGAGGGTTCTCTAGCGGGTTACGAGCAGTACTTC. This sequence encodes CAISEGSLAGYEQYF.

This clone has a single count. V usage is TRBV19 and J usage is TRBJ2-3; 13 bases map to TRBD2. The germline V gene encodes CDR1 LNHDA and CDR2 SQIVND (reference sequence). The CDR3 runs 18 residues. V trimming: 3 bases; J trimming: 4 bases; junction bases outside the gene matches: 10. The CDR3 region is CASSIKRTSGGPADTQYF. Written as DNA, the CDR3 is TGTGCCAGTAGTATTAAGAGGACTAGCGGGGGTCCCGCAGATACGCAGTATTTT.

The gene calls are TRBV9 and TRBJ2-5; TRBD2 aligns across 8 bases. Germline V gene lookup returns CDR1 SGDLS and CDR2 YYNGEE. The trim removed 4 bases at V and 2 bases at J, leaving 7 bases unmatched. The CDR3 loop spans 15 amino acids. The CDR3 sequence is CASSPREGTQETQYF. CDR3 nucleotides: TGTGCCAGCAGCCCCCGGGAGGGGACGCAAGAGACCCAGTACTTC.

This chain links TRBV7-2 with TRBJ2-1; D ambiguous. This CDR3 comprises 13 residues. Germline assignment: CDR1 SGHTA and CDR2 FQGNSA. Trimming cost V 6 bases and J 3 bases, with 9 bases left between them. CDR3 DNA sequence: TGTGCCAGCAGGAGCGTACTCTACAATGAGCAGTTCTTC. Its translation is CASRSVLYNEQFF.

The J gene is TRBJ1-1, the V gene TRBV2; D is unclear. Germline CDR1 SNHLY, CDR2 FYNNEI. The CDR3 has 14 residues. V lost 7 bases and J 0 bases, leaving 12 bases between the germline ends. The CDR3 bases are TGTGCCAGCACCGACGACCGGGTGAACACTGAAGCTTTCTTT. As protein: CASTDDRVNTEAFF.

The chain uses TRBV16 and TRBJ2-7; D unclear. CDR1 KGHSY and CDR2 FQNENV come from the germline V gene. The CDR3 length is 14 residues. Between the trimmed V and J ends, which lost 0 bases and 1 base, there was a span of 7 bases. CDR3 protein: CASSQSRNSYEQYF. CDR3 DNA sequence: TGTGCCAGCAGCCAATCCCGTAATTCCTACGAGCAGTACTTC.

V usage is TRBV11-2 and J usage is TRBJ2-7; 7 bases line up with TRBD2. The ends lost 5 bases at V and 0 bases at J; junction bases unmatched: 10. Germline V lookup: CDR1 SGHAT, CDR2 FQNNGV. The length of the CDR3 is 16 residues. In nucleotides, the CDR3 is TGTGCCAGCAGCGAAACCGGTAGCGGGTCCTCCTACGAGCAGTACTTC. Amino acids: CASSETGSGSSYEQYF.

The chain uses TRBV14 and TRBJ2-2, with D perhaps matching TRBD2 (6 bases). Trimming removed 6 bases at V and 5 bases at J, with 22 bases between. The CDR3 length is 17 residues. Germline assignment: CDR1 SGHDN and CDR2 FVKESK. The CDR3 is CASSILAAGGYTGELFF. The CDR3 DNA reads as TGTGCCAGCAGTATCCTCGCGGCCGGAGGGTATACCGGGGAGCTGTTTTTT.

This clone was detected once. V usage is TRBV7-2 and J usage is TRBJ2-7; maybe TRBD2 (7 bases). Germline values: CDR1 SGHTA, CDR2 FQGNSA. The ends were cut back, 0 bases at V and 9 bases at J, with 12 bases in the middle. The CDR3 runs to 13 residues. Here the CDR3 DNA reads TGTGCCAGCAGCTTAGCGGGGGGGCGAGCGCAGTACTTC. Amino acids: CASSLAGGRAQYF.

CDR3 sequence (DNA): TGTGCCAGCAGTTCCCCCAAGGACACCTACGAGCAGTACTTC. Its protein product is CASSSPKDTYEQYF. V is TRBV28 and J is TRBJ2-7; a weak D match, TRBD1 (5 bases). CDR1 is MDHEN and CDR2 is SYDVKM in the germline V gene. The CDR3 extends over 14 amino acids. The V end was cut by 4 bases, the J end by 2 bases, with 12 bases between.

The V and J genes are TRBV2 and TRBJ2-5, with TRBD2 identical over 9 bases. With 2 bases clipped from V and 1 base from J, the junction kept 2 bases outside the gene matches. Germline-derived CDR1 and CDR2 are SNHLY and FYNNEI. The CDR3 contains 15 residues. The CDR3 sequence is CASSEKGLAQETQYF. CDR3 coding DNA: TGTGCCAGCAGTGAAAAGGGACTAGCCCAAGAGACCCAGTACTTC. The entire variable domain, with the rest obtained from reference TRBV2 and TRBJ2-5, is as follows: EPEVTQTPSHQVTQMGQEVILRCVPISNHLYFYWYRQILGQKVEFLVSFYNNEISEKSEIFDDQFSVERPDGSNFTLKIRSTKLEDSAMYFCASSEKGLAQETQYFGPGTRLLVL.

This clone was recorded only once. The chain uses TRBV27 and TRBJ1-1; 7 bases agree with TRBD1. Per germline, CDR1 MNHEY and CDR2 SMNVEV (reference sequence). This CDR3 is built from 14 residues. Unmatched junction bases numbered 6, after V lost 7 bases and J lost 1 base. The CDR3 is CASKRQGSNTEAFF. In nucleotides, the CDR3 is TGTGCCAGCAAACGACAGGGATCGAACACTGAAGCTTTCTTT.

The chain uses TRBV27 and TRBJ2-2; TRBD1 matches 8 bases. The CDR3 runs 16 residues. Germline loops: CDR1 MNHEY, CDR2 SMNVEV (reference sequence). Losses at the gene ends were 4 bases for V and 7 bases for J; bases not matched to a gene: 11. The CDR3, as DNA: TGTGCCAGCAGTTGGGGCGGGACAGGTTTTGGCGGGGAGCTGTTTTTT. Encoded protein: CASSWGGTGFGGELFF.

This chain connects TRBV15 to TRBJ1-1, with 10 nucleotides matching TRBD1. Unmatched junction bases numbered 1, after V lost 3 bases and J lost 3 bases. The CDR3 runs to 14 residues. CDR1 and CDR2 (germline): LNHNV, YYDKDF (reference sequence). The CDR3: CATSRDRGYTEAFF. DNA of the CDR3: TGTGCCACCAGCAGGGACAGGGGGTACACTGAAGCTTTCTTT. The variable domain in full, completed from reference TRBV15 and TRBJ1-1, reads DAMVIQNPRYQVTQFGKPVTLSCSQTLNHNVMYWYQQKSSQAPKLLFHYYDKDFNNEADTPDNFQSRRPNTSFCFLDIRSPGLGDTAMYLCATSRDRGYTEAFFGQGTRLTVV.

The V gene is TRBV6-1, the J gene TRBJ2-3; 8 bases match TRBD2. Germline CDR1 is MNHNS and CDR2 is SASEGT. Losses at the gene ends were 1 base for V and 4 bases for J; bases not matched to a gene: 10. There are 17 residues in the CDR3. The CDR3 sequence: CASSEEISRLAPDTQYF. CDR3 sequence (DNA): TGTGCCAGCAGTGAAGAAATTAGTCGACTAGCGCCAGATACGCAGTATTTT.

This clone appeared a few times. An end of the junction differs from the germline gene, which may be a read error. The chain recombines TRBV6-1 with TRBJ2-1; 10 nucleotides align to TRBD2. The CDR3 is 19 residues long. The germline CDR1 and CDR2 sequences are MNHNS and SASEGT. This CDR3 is CASSEDVASGRGGSNRQFF. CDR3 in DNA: TGTGCCAGCAGCGAAGACGTTGCTAGCGGGAGAGGGGGGTCCAATCGGCAGTTCTTC.

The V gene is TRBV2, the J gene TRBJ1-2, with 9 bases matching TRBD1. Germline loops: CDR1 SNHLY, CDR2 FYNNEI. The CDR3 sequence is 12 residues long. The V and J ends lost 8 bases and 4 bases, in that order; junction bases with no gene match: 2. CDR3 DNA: TGTGCCAGCGCGGGACAGGGCTATGGCTACACCTTC. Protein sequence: CASAGQGYGYTF.

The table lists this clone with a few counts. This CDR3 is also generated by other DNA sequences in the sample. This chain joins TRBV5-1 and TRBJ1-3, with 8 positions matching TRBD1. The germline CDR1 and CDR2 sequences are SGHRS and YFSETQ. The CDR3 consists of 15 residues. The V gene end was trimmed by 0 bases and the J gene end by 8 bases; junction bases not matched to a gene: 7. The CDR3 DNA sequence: TGCGCCAGCAGCTTGGAAGGACAGGGATCTGACACCATATATTTT. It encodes CASSLEGQGSDTIYF.

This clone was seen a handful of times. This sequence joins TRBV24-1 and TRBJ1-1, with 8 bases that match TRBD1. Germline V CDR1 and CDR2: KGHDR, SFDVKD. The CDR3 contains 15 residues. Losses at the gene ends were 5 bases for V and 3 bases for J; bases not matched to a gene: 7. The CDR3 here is CATSGRGQVDTEAFF. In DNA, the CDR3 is TGTGCCACCAGTGGCAGGGGGCAAGTGGACACTGAAGCTTTCTTT.